This T cell receptor (beta chain) comes out of a study of regulatory and conventional T cells in RAG deficiency (TCRdb year 2017). Broadly, across the study: The study used high-throughput TCR beta sequencing to compare repertoire diversity and composition of Treg, conventional CD4+ and CD8+ T cells between RAG-deficient patients and healthy controls.

In the case of this clone: The antigen it recognizes is unknown. The input lacks base qualities; no much larger clone sits a single base away.

CDR1 and CDR2 were assigned from the germline V gene as ENHRY and SYGVKD. Germline trimming: 7 bases from V, 7 bases from J; junction bases outside gene matches: 9. Including the terminal cysteine and phenylalanine, the CDR3 comprises 14 residues. The CDR3 DNA has 42 bases and is translated from base 1. The method behind the library was the immunoSEQ multiplex PCR assay. Rearranged TCR beta chain products were amplified from the genomic DNA of sorted T-cell subsets and were then sequenced. In the authors' own workflow: Shannon entropy and Simpson indices were used to measure the diversity of productive TCR beta rearrangements in each repertoire. Clonal expansion was assessed using the summed frequency of the 100 most abundant productive TCR beta clonotypes among total reads. The TRB repertoires were scored with a self-reactivity index built on which amino acids appear at CDR3beta positions 6 and 7. Repertoire analyses used two-way ANOVA; flow cytometric analyses used Student t or Mann-Whitney tests. TCRdb obtained this table from immuneACCESS and retained in-frame rearrangements with V and J assigned. These tables miss some clones; where compared with another copy, unresolved V genes account for less than half of the shortfall, and the remainder is unexplained. V, J and clone size were drawn from that table, and D and trimming were deduced from the DNA. Counted in this sample were fewer than 10,000 clones; 70% to 90% of them appeared once. About 1.2% of the sample rests with the top ten.

Before genomic DNA extraction, regulatory T cells were purified from blood as CD4+CD25-high CD127-low cells. About 8 healthy control donors were used as the comparison group for repertoire analyses. Broader findings and caveats from the paper: Rather than being bona fide Treg cells, the sorted CD25-high CD127-low cells in Omenn syndrome patients may represent peripherally activated cells. In Omenn syndrome and CID/AS patients compared with controls, roughly 99-fold fewer unique TCR beta sequences were detected from Treg cells, versus 8 to 10-fold fewer for other subsets. For some subjects, some T-cell subset analyses were not performed. All patient T-cell subsets had shorter CDR3 lengths; Omenn syndrome patients showed >75% Treg-Tconv repertoire overlap at nucleotide and amino acid level. Compared with control T-cell subpopulations, the RAG-deficient patients had markedly lower Shannon entropy and higher Simpson indices.

These data also formed part of another study, on regulatory T cells. As the second paper documents: In the multiplex PCR, 52 forward TRBV primers and 13 reverse TRBJ primers were used, and assay-based and computational corrections were applied for amplification bias. In patients, repertoires had restricted unique TRB V-J pairs and skewed V and J gene usage, with regulatory T cells showing the most marked changes. The study compared T-cell receptor beta repertoires of sorted regulatory, conventional CD4+ and CD8+ T cells in CD3G-deficient patients with those in healthy controls. Peripheral blood mononuclear cells were isolated by Ficoll density separation. Within the immunoSEQ assay, multiplex PCR amplified rearranged TRB loci from genomic DNA. TRB amplicons were sequenced using an Illumina HiSeq platform. Custom algorithms error-filtered the raw sequences and aligned them to reference gene sequences, after which the immunoSEQ online tools were used for analysis. The frequencies of productive and nonproductive TRB rearrangements were evaluated among unique sequences as well as among total sequences. Groups were compared by t tests, Mann-Whitney tests or two-way ANOVA performed in Prism software.

Sequences were obtained from Tregs sorted from blood. Here the chain combines TRBV10-3 and TRBJ1-1, with 10 bases in between that match TRBD1. This TCR was sampled from a human donor in good health. The sequenced DNA is TGTGCCATCAAGAAAGGACAGGGGGAATTTGAAGCTTTCTTT. Translated, it gives CAIKKGQGEFEAFF.